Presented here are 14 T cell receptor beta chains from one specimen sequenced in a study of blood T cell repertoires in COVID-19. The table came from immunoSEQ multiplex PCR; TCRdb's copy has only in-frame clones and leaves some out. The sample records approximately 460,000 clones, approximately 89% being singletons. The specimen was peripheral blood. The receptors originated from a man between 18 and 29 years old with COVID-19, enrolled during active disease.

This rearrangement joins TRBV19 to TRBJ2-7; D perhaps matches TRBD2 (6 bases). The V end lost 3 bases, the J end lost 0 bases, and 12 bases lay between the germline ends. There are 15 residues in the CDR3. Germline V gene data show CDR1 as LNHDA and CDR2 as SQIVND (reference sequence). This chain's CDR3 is CASSIISGDSYEQYF. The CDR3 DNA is TGTGCCAGTAGTATTATATCGGGAGACTCCTACGAGCAGTACTTC.

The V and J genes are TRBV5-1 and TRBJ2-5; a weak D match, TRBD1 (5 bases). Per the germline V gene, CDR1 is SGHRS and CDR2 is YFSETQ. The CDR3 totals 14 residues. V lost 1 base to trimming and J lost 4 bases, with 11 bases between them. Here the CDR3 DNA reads TGCGCCAGCAGCTTGTATCAGGGTGGAGAGACCCAGTACTTC. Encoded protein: CASSLYQGGETQYF.

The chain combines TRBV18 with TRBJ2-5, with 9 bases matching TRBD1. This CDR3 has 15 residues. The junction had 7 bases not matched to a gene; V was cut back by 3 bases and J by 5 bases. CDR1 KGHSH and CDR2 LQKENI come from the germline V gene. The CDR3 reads CASSPGTGMVETQYF. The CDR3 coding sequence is TGTGCCAGCTCACCCGGGACAGGGATGGTTGAGACCCAGTACTTC.

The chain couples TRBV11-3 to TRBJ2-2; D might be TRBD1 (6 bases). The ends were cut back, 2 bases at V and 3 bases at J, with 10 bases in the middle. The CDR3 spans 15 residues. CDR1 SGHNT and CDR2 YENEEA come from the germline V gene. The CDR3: CASSLQQGHTGELFF. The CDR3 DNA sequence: TGTGCCAGCAGCTTACAACAGGGTCACACCGGGGAGCTGTTTTTT.

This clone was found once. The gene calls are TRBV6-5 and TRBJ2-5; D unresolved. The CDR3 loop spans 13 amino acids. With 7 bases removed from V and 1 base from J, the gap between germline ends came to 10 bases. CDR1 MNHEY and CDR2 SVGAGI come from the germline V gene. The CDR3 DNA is TGTGCCAGCACGTCCTTTTCCCAAGAGACCCAGTACTTC. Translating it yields CASTSFSQETQYF.

The CDR3 bases are TGTGCCAGCAGCTCCCCAAGCGGGAGCCGCAGAGCTACGCAGTATTTT. Encoded protein: CASSSPSGSRRATQYF. The gene calls are TRBV9 and TRBJ2-3; 8 bases agree with TRBD2. CDR1 SGDLS and CDR2 YYNGEE come from the germline V gene. V dropped 4 bases and J dropped 8; count of bases not matched to a gene: 15. The CDR3 runs to 16 residues.

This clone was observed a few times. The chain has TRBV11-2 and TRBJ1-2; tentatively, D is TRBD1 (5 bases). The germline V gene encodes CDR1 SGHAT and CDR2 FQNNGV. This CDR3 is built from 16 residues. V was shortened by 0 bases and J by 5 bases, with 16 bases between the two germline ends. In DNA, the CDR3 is TGTGCCAGCAGCTTAGATGGTGTTCCCAGGGCGTATGGCTACACCTTC. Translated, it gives CASSLDGVPRAYGYTF.

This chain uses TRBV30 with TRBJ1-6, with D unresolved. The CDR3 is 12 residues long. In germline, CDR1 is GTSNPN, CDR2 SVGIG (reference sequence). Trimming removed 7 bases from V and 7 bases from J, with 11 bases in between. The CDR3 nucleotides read TGTGCCTCAGGACTGTTAAATTCACCCCTCCACTTT. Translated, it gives CASGLLNSPLHF.

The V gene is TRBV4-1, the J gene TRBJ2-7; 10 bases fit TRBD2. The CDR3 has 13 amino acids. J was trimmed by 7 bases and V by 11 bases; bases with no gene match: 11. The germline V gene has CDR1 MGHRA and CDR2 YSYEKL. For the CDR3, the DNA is TGCGCCGGGCGAACTAGCGGGGAAGAAGAGCAGTACTTC. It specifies CAGRTSGEEEQYF.

CDR3 sequence: CASSWGSREEDEQYF. The CDR3 nucleotides are TGTGCCAGCAGCTGGGGGTCAAGGGAGGAGGACGAGCAGTACTTC. This sequence joins TRBV5-6 and TRBJ2-7; tentative D call: TRBD2 (6 bases). The CDR3 has 15 amino acids. V lost 3 bases, J lost 5 bases, and 18 bases lay in between. Germline values: CDR1 SGHDT, CDR2 YYEEEE.

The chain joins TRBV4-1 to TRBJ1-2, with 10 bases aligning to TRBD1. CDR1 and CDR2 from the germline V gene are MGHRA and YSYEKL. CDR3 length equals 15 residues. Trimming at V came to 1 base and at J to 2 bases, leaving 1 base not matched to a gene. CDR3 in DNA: TGCGCCAGCAGCCAAGGGGACAGGGGCAACTATGGCTACACCTTC. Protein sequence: CASSQGDRGNYGYTF.

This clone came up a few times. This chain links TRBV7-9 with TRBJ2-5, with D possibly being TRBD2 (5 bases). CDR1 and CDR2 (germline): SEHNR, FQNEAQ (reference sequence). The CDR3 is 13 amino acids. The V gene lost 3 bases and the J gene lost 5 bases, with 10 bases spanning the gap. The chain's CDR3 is CASSFTSLETQYF. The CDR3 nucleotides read TGTGCCAGCAGCTTCACTAGTTTGGAGACCCAGTACTTC. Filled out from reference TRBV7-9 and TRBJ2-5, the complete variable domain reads DTGVSQNPRHKITKRGQNVTFRCDPISEHNRLYWYRQTLGQGPEFLTYFQNEAQLEKSRLLSDRFSAERPKGSFSTLEIQRTEQGDSAMYLCASSFTSLETQYFGPGTRLLVL.

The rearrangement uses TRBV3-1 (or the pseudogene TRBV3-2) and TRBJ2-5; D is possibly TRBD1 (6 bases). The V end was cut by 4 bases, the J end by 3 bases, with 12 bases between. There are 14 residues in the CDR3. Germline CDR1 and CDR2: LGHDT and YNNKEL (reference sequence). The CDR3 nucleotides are TGTGCCAGCAGCCTAGAGCCAGGGGAAGAGACCCAGTACTTC. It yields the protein CASSLEPGEETQYF.

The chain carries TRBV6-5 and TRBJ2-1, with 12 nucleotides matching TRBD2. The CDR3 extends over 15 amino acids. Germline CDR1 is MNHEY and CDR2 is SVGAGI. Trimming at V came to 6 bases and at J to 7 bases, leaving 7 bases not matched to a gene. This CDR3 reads CASSRLAGEGNEQFF. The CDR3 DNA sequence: TGTGCCAGCAGCCGACTAGCGGGGGAAGGGAATGAGCAGTTCTTC.